Shown below are 22 T cell receptor beta chains from a single sample sequenced in a study of T cells in Graves' hyperthyroidism and ophthalmopathy. From RNA transcripts, TCR beta CDR3 regions were amplified. First-round RT-PCR with HTBI primers amplified the TCR CDR3 region. TCRdb fed the multiplex PCR reads into MiXCR, producing one record per CDR3 protein. The sample includes about 520,000 distinct CDR3 sequences, around 20% of them seen just once. Source material: blood. The receptors were sampled from a man aged 18 to 35 with Graves' hyperthyroidism.

This clonotype was observed at least ten times. V is TRBV30 and J is TRBJ1-2, with 9 bases lining up with TRBD1. This CDR3 has 14 amino acids. CDR1 is GTSNPN and CDR2 is SVGIG in the germline V gene (reference sequence). V lost 1 base, J lost 4 bases, and 4 bases stayed unmatched. The CDR3 here is CAWSGGTGFYGYTF. Written as DNA, the CDR3 is TGTGCCTGGAGTGGCGGGACAGGGTTCTATGGCTACACCTTC.

This chain uses TRBV7-8 with TRBJ2-7; 8 bases match TRBD2. The trim removed 0 bases at V and 5 bases at J, leaving 12 bases unmatched. The CDR3 length is 17 residues. Germline CDR1 and CDR2: SGHVS and FQNEAQ. In nucleotides, the CDR3 is TGTGCCAGCAGCTTAGCGGGGGGGGCGACTAGCGTCAACGAGCAGTACTTC. Translating gives CASSLAGGATSVNEQYF.

V gene TRBV20-1 combines with J gene TRBJ2-7, with 7 bases fitting TRBD1. V was pared by 6 bases and J by 3 bases, with 5 bases of the junction left unmatched. Germline CDR1 is DFQATT and CDR2 is SNEGSKA (reference sequence). The CDR3 has 12 amino acids. The CDR3 sequence is CSAGQVVYEQYF. The CDR3 DNA reads TGCAGTGCAGGACAGGTTGTCTACGAGCAGTACTTC.

In the case of this clonotype: Without the conserved terminal phenylalanine or tryptophan, this CDR3 likely stems from a read error. It is unclear where the CDR3 begins or ends on the DNA, so no DNA is shown, and the CDR3 is as TCRdb lists it. The gene calls are TRBV5-1 and TRBJ1-2. The CDR3 region is 15 residues in length, termini included. CDR1 SGHRS and CDR2 YFSETQ come from the germline V gene. This CDR3 is CASSLMPDSPPNLML.

This clonotype was seen more than once but under ten times. This may be a read error, as it is one base from a much larger clone. The V gene is TRBV2, the J gene TRBJ2-2; possibly TRBD2 for D (6 bases). The CDR3 is 12 residues long. Looked up from germline, CDR1 is SNHLY and CDR2 is FYNNEI. The CDR3 region is CASSAGVGELCF. The CDR3 DNA reads as TGTGCCAGCAGTGCGGGGGTAGGGGAGCTGTGTTTT.

The chain recombines TRBV10-3 with TRBJ2-2; 11 nucleotides align to TRBD2. The V and J ends lost 10 bases and 7 bases, in that order; junction bases with no gene match: 11. Germline CDR1 ENHRY, CDR2 SYGVKD. CDR3 length: 15 amino acids. The DNA for the CDR3 is TGTGCCACCGCACGAGTAGCGGGGGGGCACGGGGAGCTGTTTTTT. Its protein is CATARVAGGHGELFF.

At least ten counts were recorded for this clonotype. The chain uses TRBV2 and TRBJ1-3, with D perhaps TRBD1 (5 bases). Germline assignment: CDR1 SNHLY and CDR2 FYNNEI. V shed 10 bases and J shed 0 bases, with 13 bases lying between them. This CDR3 spans 14 amino acids. The CDR3 loop reads CAIRGLTSGNTIYF. Written as DNA, the CDR3 is TGTGCCATTAGGGGACTTACCTCTGGAAACACCATATATTTT.

The sample holds a few counts of this clonotype. This chain links TRBV13 with TRBJ2-2; the D gene is possibly TRBD2 (5 bases). V was clipped by 6 bases and J by 6 bases, with 17 bases between them. CDR1 and CDR2 from the germline V gene are PRHDT and FYEKMQ (reference sequence). CDR3 size: 15 residues. CDR3 residues: CASRPPGVRAGELFF. The CDR3 region has the DNA TGTGCCAGCAGGCCACCCGGGGTTCGGGCCGGGGAGCTGTTTTTT.

The chain has TRBV6-1 and TRBJ2-5; 7 positions match TRBD1. V dropped 4 bases and J dropped 2; count of bases not matched to a gene: 7. In germline, CDR1 is MNHNS, CDR2 SASEGT. This CDR3 is 15 amino acids long. The CDR3 nucleotides read TGTGCCAGCAGTGGGGGACAGACAAAACAAGAGACCCAGTACTTC. Amino acid sequence: CASSGGQTKQETQYF.

Turning to this clonotype: A much larger clone sits a single nucleotide away, making a read error possible. J is TRBJ1-1 and V is TRBV29-1; tentative D call: TRBD1 (5 bases). Germline values: CDR1 SQVTM, CDR2 ANQGSEA. The CDR3 covers 11 residues. In DNA, the CDR3 is TGCAGCGGGACAAGTGGTACTGATGCTTTCTTT. Translating it yields CSGTSGTDAFF.

This clonotype occurred many times. V gene TRBV12-3 or TRBV12-4 combines with J gene TRBJ2-5; 7 nucleotides align to TRBD1. This CDR3 region has 14 residues. J gave up 5 bases and V 5 bases, and 8 bases lay outside the gene matches. CDR3 amino acids: CASSPGGRKETQYF. The CDR3 DNA sequence: TGTGCCAGCAGTCCAGGGGGTAGGAAGGAGACCCAGTACTTC.

V is TRBV6-5 and J is TRBJ2-2; the match to TRBD1 covers 10 bases. The CDR3 is 15 residues long. CDR1 is MNHEY, CDR2 SVGAGI, per germline. V gave up 2 bases and J gave up 8 bases; unmatched junction bases: 5. CDR3 loop: CASSYLDRGLGELFF. The CDR3 coding sequence is TGTGCCAGCAGTTACCTGGACAGGGGGTTGGGGGAGCTGTTTTTT.

The sample holds many counts of this clonotype. The chain carries TRBV15 and TRBJ1-1, with a possible D match to TRBD1 (6 bases). The CDR3 has 14 residues. Trimming left V 2 bases short and J 1 base short, with 8 bases between. Looked up from germline, CDR1 is LNHNV and CDR2 is YYDKDF (reference sequence). The CDR3 sequence is CATSRYRENTEAFF. CDR3 bases: TGTGCCACCAGCAGATACAGGGAGAACACTGAAGCTTTCTTT. Looking up the rest from reference TRBV15 and TRBJ1-1 gives the full variable domain: DAMVIQNPRYQVTQFGKPVTLSCSQTLNHNVMYWYQQKSSQAPKLLFHYYDKDFNNEADTPDNFQSRRPNTSFCFLDIRSPGLGDTAMYLCATSRYRENTEAFFGQGTRLTVV.

This clonotype was recorded at least ten times. The chain joins TRBV20-1 to TRBJ1-2, with 7 nucleotides matching TRBD1. The CDR3 sequence is 15 residues long. Trimming at V came to 2 bases and at J to 2 bases, leaving 8 bases not matched to a gene. Germline loops: CDR1 DFQATT, CDR2 SNEGSKA (reference sequence). The CDR3 DNA sequence: TGCAGTGCTAGATCAGGACAGGCGTCGAACTATGGCTACACCTTC. This sequence encodes CSARSGQASNYGYTF.

This clonotype was seen at least ten times. The chain carries TRBV11-2 and TRBJ1-1; the match to TRBD1 covers 9 bases. Germline CDR1 is SGHAT and CDR2 is FQNNGV. V dropped 6 bases and J dropped 1; count of bases not matched to a gene: 3. The CDR3 runs to 14 residues. This chain's CDR3 is CASRRTGANTEAFF. The CDR3 DNA reads TGTGCCAGCAGGAGGACAGGGGCGAACACTGAAGCTTTCTTT.

The sample holds many counts of this clonotype. This rearrangement joins TRBV20-1 to TRBJ2-4, with D unclear. Trimming pared 6 bases from V and 0 bases from J, leaving 9 bases between. CDR1 DFQATT and CDR2 SNEGSKA come from the germline V gene (reference sequence). The CDR3 has 13 residues. The CDR3 nucleotides are TGCAGTGCAACAGTGTTAGCCAAAAACATTCAGTACTTC. Protein sequence: CSATVLAKNIQYF.

The chain couples TRBV6-1 to TRBJ2-5, with a possible D match to TRBD2 (5 bases). Between the trimmed V and J ends, which lost 1 base and 5 bases, there was a span of 17 bases. The germline CDR1 and CDR2 sequences are MNHNS and SASEGT. CDR3 size: 16 residues. The CDR3 DNA is TGTGCCAGCAGTGAAGGTTTGGGAGAGGGCAAGGAGACCCAGTACTTC. As protein: CASSEGLGEGKETQYF.

This clonotype was counted only a few times. The chain has TRBV6-5 and TRBJ2-7; 10 bases map to TRBD1. This CDR3 region has 15 residues. Germline V gives CDR1 MNHEY, CDR2 SVGAGI. Trimming cost V 2 bases and J 3 bases; bases outside gene matches: 4. CDR3 coding DNA: TGTGCCAGCAGTTACGGGACAGGGGATTTCTACGAGCAGTACTTC. Encoded protein: CASSYGTGDFYEQYF.

This clonotype was observed many times. The V call is TRBV29-1, the J call TRBJ1-1; 7 bases fit TRBD1. Losses at the gene ends were 7 bases for V and 8 bases for J; bases not matched to a gene: 16. This CDR3 is built from 14 residues. Germline CDR1 SQVTM, CDR2 ANQGSEA. The CDR3, as DNA: TGCAGCGCCGAACTGACAGGGTTTAGCCCCGAAGCTTTCTTT. It is translated as CSAELTGFSPEAFF.

The V call is TRBV6-1, the J call TRBJ1-2; D gene unclear. Germline V lookup: CDR1 MNHNS, CDR2 SASEGT. CDR3 length: 15 amino acids. V was pared by 0 bases and J by 3 bases, with 11 bases between. CDR3 nucleotide sequence: TGTGCCAGCAGTGAAGCTAAGGAGACCCACTATGGCTACACCTTC. Its protein product is CASSEAKETHYGYTF.

This clonotype was seen at least ten times. This rearrangement joins TRBV12-3 or TRBV12-4 to TRBJ2-5; D is perhaps TRBD1 or TRBD2 (5 bases each). The CDR3 extends over 18 amino acids. Deletions cut 4 bases from V and 5 bases from J, with 26 bases between. The DNA of the CDR3 is TGTGCCAGCAGTTCTCGCCTGGGGGACCCCAAGGCGTGGGAGACCCAGTACTTC. Its translation is CASSSRLGDPKAWETQYF.

This clonotype was picked up many times. The chain recombines TRBV29-1 with TRBJ2-2, with a tentative D call TRBD2 (5 bases). V lost 6 bases and J 3 bases, leaving 14 bases between the germline ends. CDR1 is SQVTM, CDR2 ANQGSEA, per germline. There are 14 residues in the CDR3. CDR3 loop: CSVTTRTDTGELFF. Here the CDR3 DNA reads TGCAGCGTCACCACAAGGACTGACACCGGGGAGCTGTTTTTT.